This T cell receptor beta chain comes out of a study of blood T cell repertoires in COVID-19. Trimming took off 0 bases at V and 7 bases at J, with 11 bases between the two ends. Germline V gives CDR1 SGDLS, CDR2 YYNGEE. The CDR3 sequence is 14 residues long. Clones were read by immunoSEQ multiplex PCR, and TCRdb kept only the in-frame ones, dropping some. The data contain about 190,000 clones, 88% of them singletons. Sequenced sample: peripheral blood. V is TRBV9 and J is TRBJ1-3; D is unclear. The TCR comes from a human donor in a cohort sampled during active COVID-19. CDR3 coding DNA: TGTGCCAGCAGCGTAGATCTGGGGAGGAACACCATATATTTT. Protein sequence: CASSVDLGRNTIYF.